These 26 T cell receptor beta chains came from one sample sequenced in a study of control samples from healthy donors and cancer patients. Produced via immunoSEQ multiplex PCR; TCRdb's table is partial and in-frame only. Seen here are 65,000 to 90,000 clones, about 95% observed once, and the top ten hold under 3.5%. The sequenced sample consisted of blood. The receptors stem from a woman aged 25 to 39 in good health.

The genes are TRBV9 and TRBJ1-4; unclear D gene. The CDR3 length is 15 residues. V shed 1 base and J shed 0 bases, with 7 bases lying between them. Germline V gene data show CDR1 as SGDLS and CDR2 as YYNGEE. The CDR3 DNA reads as TGTGCCAGCAGCGTAACCGGTGCAACTAATGAAAAACTGTTTTTT. Encoded protein: CASSVTGATNEKLFF.

This clone was counted once. J is TRBJ2-3 and V is TRBV24-1; the D gene is possibly TRBD1 (6 bases). This CDR3 is built from 16 residues. V was trimmed by 6 bases and J by 0 bases, leaving 15 bases between them. Germline CDR1 and CDR2: KGHDR and SFDVKD. This chain's CDR3 is CATSTTRTASTDTQYF. As DNA, the CDR3 is TGTGCCACCAGTACCACCAGGACAGCTAGCACAGATACGCAGTATTTT.

The chain uses TRBV19 and TRBJ1-2; unclear D gene. Trimming removed 1 base from V and 5 bases from J, with 14 bases in between. This CDR3 is 15 amino acids long. Germline CDR1 and CDR2: LNHDA and SQIVND (reference sequence). The CDR3 coding sequence is TGTGCCAGTAGTATAGCCCCAGATCCGGGGTATGGCTACACCTTC. It codes for CASSIAPDPGYGYTF.

The chain couples TRBV29-1 to TRBJ2-2, with no clear D. The V end was cut by 8 bases, the J end by 8 bases, with 12 bases between. This CDR3 has 11 residues. Germline loops: CDR1 SQVTM, CDR2 ANQGSEA. In DNA, the CDR3 is TGCAGCTTATGGGAAGGGGGGGAGCTGTTTTTT. Protein product: CSLWEGGELFF.

The chain joins TRBV30 to TRBJ1-1; 7 bases align to TRBD1. The germline CDR1 and CDR2 sequences are GTSNPN and SVGIG (reference sequence). The CDR3 is 16 amino acids. The V gene end was trimmed by 5 bases and the J gene end by 2 bases; junction bases not matched to a gene: 14. The CDR3 is CAWEGGWAISNTEAFF. CDR3 bases: TGTGCCTGGGAAGGGGGCTGGGCTATCTCAAACACTGAAGCTTTCTTT.

The CDR3 DNA reads as TGTGCCAGCAGCGGAGCCGGGACAGGACTACAGAAAGCTTTCTTT. Translated, it gives CASSGAGTGLQKAFF. V usage is TRBV9 and J usage is TRBJ1-1; 8 bases align to TRBD1. This CDR3 comprises 15 residues. With V trimmed by 3 bases and J by 9 bases, 13 bases remained unmatched. The germline gives CDR1 SGDLS, CDR2 YYNGEE.

This chain uses TRBV5-6 with TRBJ1-2; D is unclear. The CDR3 runs 15 residues. CDR1 SGHDT and CDR2 YYEEEE come from the germline V gene. The V and J ends lost 0 bases and 6 bases respectively, with 15 bases between them. The CDR3 spells CASSLAAVSRHGYTF. DNA of the CDR3: TGTGCCAGCAGCTTGGCCGCGGTTTCCAGGCATGGCTACACCTTC.

The CDR3 loop reads CASSVERSLAGVEQFF. The CDR3 bases are TGTGCCAGCAGCGTAGAACGTTCACTAGCGGGGGTAGAGCAGTTCTTC. The J gene is TRBJ2-1, the V gene TRBV9, with 11 positions matching TRBD2. The CDR3 spans 16 residues. Per the germline V gene, CDR1 is SGDLS and CDR2 is YYNGEE. The V and J ends lost 0 bases and 10 bases, in that order; junction bases with no gene match: 9.

Here the CDR3 DNA reads TGTGCCAGCAACACGCCGCTGCGCCCTAATTCACCCCTCCACTTT. Encoded protein: CASNTPLRPNSPLHF. V and J are TRBV5-6 and TRBJ1-6, with no clear D. Germline CDR1 SGHDT, CDR2 YYEEEE. The length of the CDR3 is 15 residues. V lost 6 bases, J lost 6 bases, and 16 bases lay in between.

In its sample, this clone was seen once. The chain joins TRBV2 to TRBJ1-2, with D perhaps TRBD1 (5 bases). Per the germline V gene, CDR1 is SNHLY and CDR2 is FYNNEI. Trimming removed 3 bases at V and 0 bases at J, with 23 bases between. This CDR3 contains 19 residues. The CDR3 DNA sequence: TGTGCCAGCAGTGAGTCTTCCTCTTTGGCAGGGAAGACTAACTATGGCTACACCTTC. This gives the protein CASSESSSLAGKTNYGYTF. Full variable domain (remainder filled in from reference TRBV2 and TRBJ1-2): EPEVTQTPSHQVTQMGQEVILRCVPISNHLYFYWYRQILGQKVEFLVSFYNNEISEKSEIFDDQFSVERPDGSNFTLKIRSTKLEDSAMYFCASSESSSLAGKTNYGYTFGSGTRLTVV.

This clone was recorded only once. This chain links TRBV19 with TRBJ2-2, with TRBD1 matching 8 bases. V was clipped by 6 bases and J by 1 base; unmatched bases: 4. The CDR3 consists of 15 residues. Germline CDR1 LNHDA, CDR2 SQIVND (reference sequence). The CDR3 sequence: CASRTGTGNTGELFF. The CDR3 coding sequence is TGTGCCAGTAGGACCGGGACAGGGAACACCGGGGAGCTGTTTTTT.

The chain combines TRBV5-5 with TRBJ2-1; 10 bases fit TRBD2. V shed 4 bases and J 9 bases; nucleotides not matched to a gene: 10. Germline V CDR1 and CDR2: SGHKS, YYEKEE (reference sequence). This CDR3 comprises 15 residues. Here the CDR3 reads CASSPLAGATGEQFF. CDR3 sequence (DNA): TGTGCCAGCAGCCCTCTAGCGGGGGCGACCGGTGAGCAGTTCTTC.

The chain recombines TRBV5-1 with TRBJ2-5; D remains ambiguous. CDR3 length equals 15 residues. Trimming cost V 5 bases and J 2 bases, with 16 bases left between them. Germline V gene sequence: CDR1 SGHRS, CDR2 YFSETQ. This CDR3 is CASRALFRNQETQYF. In nucleotides, the CDR3 is TGCGCCAGCAGAGCGCTGTTTAGAAATCAAGAGACCCAGTACTTC.

CDR3 loop: CASSRHRAGNEKLFF. CDR3 nucleotides: TGTGCCAGCAGCAGACACAGGGCTGGTAATGAAAAACTGTTTTTT. The chain is built from TRBV9 and TRBJ1-4; tentative D call: TRBD1 (6 bases). The CDR3 extends over 15 amino acids. Trimming removed 4 bases at V and 4 bases at J, with 14 bases between. Per germline, CDR1 SGDLS and CDR2 YYNGEE.

This sequence joins TRBV6-6 and TRBJ1-6; D is undetermined. The CDR3 runs 12 residues. CDR1 MNHNY and CDR2 SVGAGI come from the germline V gene (reference sequence). Trimming left V 7 bases short and J 8 bases short, with 9 bases between. In DNA form, the CDR3 reads TGTGCCAGCAACCCCGAGGATTCACCCCTCCACTTT. Its protein product is CASNPEDSPLHF.

The chain is built from TRBV2 and TRBJ2-1; no clear D gene. Trimming shortened V by 1 base and J by 9 bases, and 10 bases separated the two germline ends. Germline lookup yields CDR1 SNHLY and CDR2 FYNNEI. CDR3 size: 13 residues. This CDR3 reads CASSEGPMVEQFF. CDR3 nucleotide sequence: TGTGCCAGCAGTGAAGGACCGATGGTTGAGCAGTTCTTC.

The chain couples TRBV5-6 to TRBJ1-5, with D unresolved. Deletions cut 0 bases from V and 4 bases from J, with 11 bases between. This CDR3 has 15 amino acids. Germline values: CDR1 SGHDT, CDR2 YYEEEE. CDR3 sequence: CASSLGPETNQPQHF. The CDR3, as DNA: TGTGCCAGCAGCTTGGGCCCAGAGACGAATCAGCCCCAGCATTTT.

This chain connects TRBV29-1 to TRBJ2-6, with a possible D match to TRBD2 (5 bases). This CDR3 is built from 14 residues. Trimming pared 3 bases from V and 0 bases from J, leaving 6 bases between. Germline values: CDR1 SQVTM, CDR2 ANQGSEA. The CDR3 DNA is TGCAGCGTTGAGGGGAGCTCTGGGGCCAACGTCCTGACTTTC. Its translation is CSVEGSSGANVLTF.

This rearrangement joins TRBV9 to TRBJ1-3; maybe TRBD1 (6 bases). The CDR3 is 14 residues long. Germline V gene sequence: CDR1 SGDLS, CDR2 YYNGEE. The germline V and J ends were trimmed by 0 bases and 8 bases, with 12 bases remaining between them. CDR3 region: CASSVATGFDTIYF. The CDR3 DNA reads TGTGCCAGCAGCGTAGCGACAGGCTTTGACACCATATATTTT.

The genes are TRBV19 and TRBJ1-3; a possible D gene is TRBD1 (5 bases). The CDR3 length is 16 residues. With 6 bases removed from V and 0 bases from J, the gap between germline ends came to 15 bases. Looked up from germline, CDR1 is LNHDA and CDR2 is SQIVND (reference sequence). CDR3: CASSPGTVSSGNTIYF. DNA for the CDR3: TGTGCCAGTAGCCCAGGGACTGTGAGCTCTGGAAACACCATATATTTT.

The gene calls are TRBV19 and TRBJ2-2, with 11 bases lining up with TRBD2. V trimming: 5 bases; J trimming: 5 bases; junction bases outside the gene matches: 10. This CDR3 has 17 amino acids. Germline assignment: CDR1 LNHDA and CDR2 SQIVND (reference sequence). CDR3 bases: TGTGCCAGTAGTGATAGCGGGGGGGCTTTACGGACCGGGGAGCTGTTTTTT. Amino acids: CASSDSGGALRTGELFF.

The chain has TRBV27 and TRBJ2-2; no clear D gene. The CDR3 contains 15 residues. CDR1 is MNHEY, CDR2 SMNVEV, per germline (reference sequence). The germline V and J ends were trimmed by 8 bases and 0 bases, with 13 bases remaining between them. The CDR3 bases are TGTGCCAGCGTGCGTCGAGCAACGAACACCGGGGAGCTGTTTTTT. Encoded protein: CASVRRATNTGELFF.

The sample holds a few counts of this clone. This chain links TRBV5-1 with TRBJ1-1; 8 positions agree with TRBD1. Germline V CDR1 and CDR2: SGHRS, YFSETQ. This CDR3 comprises 14 residues. The ends lost 4 bases at V and 8 bases at J; junction bases unmatched: 10. CDR3: CASSTKAGGAEAFF. The DNA for the CDR3 is TGCGCCAGCAGCACCAAAGCAGGGGGCGCGGAAGCTTTCTTT.

V usage is TRBV3-1 (or the pseudogene TRBV3-2) and J usage is TRBJ1-4; TRBD1 agrees at 9 bases. This CDR3 has 17 amino acids. Germline trimming cut 0 bases from V and 7 bases from J; bases unmatched to any gene: 9. Germline V gene lookup returns CDR1 LGHDT and CDR2 YNNKEL (reference sequence). Here the CDR3 DNA reads TGTGCCAGCAGCCAAGAGCGGGGGACAGGGTACGGTGAAAAACTGTTTTTT. This encodes CASSQERGTGYGEKLFF.

This clone appeared once. The chain is built from TRBV19 and TRBJ1-2, with a tentative D call TRBD1 (6 bases). Germline V gene lookup returns CDR1 LNHDA and CDR2 SQIVND (reference sequence). CDR3 size: 15 residues. V was clipped by 5 bases and J by 4 bases, with 17 bases between them. Written as DNA, the CDR3 is TGTGCCAGTAGTCCCTTCCCGGGACACTTCTATGGCTACACCTTC. This gives the protein CASSPFPGHFYGYTF.

The gene calls are TRBV27 and TRBJ2-1, with TRBD2 identical over 8 bases. Germline CDR1 is MNHEY and CDR2 is SMNVEV (reference sequence). V was clipped by 5 bases and J by 8 bases; unmatched bases: 14. The CDR3 covers 16 residues. As DNA, the CDR3 is TGTGCCAGCAGTCGGGAGGGGGGACCGAGGATCTATGAGCAGTTCTTC. Its protein is CASSREGGPRIYEQFF.